What follows is one T cell receptor (beta chain) and its context. What it recognizes is unknown. Roughly 200 ng DNA, 30,000 or so T cell genomes, went into each sorted-subset replicate PCR. The repertoire was sequenced with immunoSEQ multiplex PCR; TCRdb's copy has only in-frame clones and lacks some. The sample has around 2.1 million clones; approximately 94% are singletons. This entry is derived from a study of shared clonotypes between healthy human individuals. Points from the study as a whole: It was the non-shared clonotypes that had lower generation probabilities than clonotypes shared by all four donors. What naive subsets generally showed was a larger estimated richness than memory subsets showed.

CD45RO-negative cells were positively selected for CCR7, leaving out terminally differentiated effector memory CD45RA+ cells. This TCR derives from a young man in good health. Some clones in this sample may be carry-over from other donors' samples. The sequencing sample was made of naive CD8+ T cells from PBMCs.

The CDR3 bases are TGCAGCGTTGAATATGGGAGACTAGCGGGTGATGAGCAGTTCTTC. It codes for CSVEYGRLAGDEQFF. V usage is TRBV29-1 and J usage is TRBJ2-1; 10 bases are shared with TRBD2. Per the germline V gene, CDR1 is SQVTM and CDR2 is ANQGSEA. The CDR3 sequence is 15 residues long. Losses at the gene ends were 2 bases for V and 8 bases for J; bases not matched to a gene: 9.